The following is a TCR beta chain sequence with its context. This entry belongs to a study of blood T cell repertoires in COVID-19. Study-wide background: T cells, B-cell-depleted T cells, or PBMCs provided the cDNA or gDNA that served as material.

The CDR3 contains 13 residues. With V trimmed by 2 bases and J by 3 bases, 1 base remained unmatched. Germline lookup yields CDR1 SGDLS and CDR2 YYNGEE. Libraries were prepared by immunoSEQ multiplex PCR; TCRdb keeps only in-frame clonotypes and omits some of them. Among under 150,000 clones listed, approximately 91% were seen once. The rearrangement joins TRBV9 to TRBJ1-1, with 7 bases lining up with TRBD1. Sequenced material: peripheral blood. This TCR derives from a woman aged 70-85 years who had recovered from COVID-19. CDR3 region: CASSVGQHTEAFF. The DNA for the CDR3 is TGTGCCAGCAGCGTGGGACAGCACACTGAAGCTTTCTTT. Full variable domain (rest looked up from reference TRBV9 and TRBJ1-1): DSGVTQTPKHLITATGQRVTLRCSPRSGDLSVYWYQQSLDQGLQFLIQYYNGEERAKGNILERFSAQQFPDLHSELNLSSLELGDSALYFCASSVGQHTEAFFGQGTRLTVV.